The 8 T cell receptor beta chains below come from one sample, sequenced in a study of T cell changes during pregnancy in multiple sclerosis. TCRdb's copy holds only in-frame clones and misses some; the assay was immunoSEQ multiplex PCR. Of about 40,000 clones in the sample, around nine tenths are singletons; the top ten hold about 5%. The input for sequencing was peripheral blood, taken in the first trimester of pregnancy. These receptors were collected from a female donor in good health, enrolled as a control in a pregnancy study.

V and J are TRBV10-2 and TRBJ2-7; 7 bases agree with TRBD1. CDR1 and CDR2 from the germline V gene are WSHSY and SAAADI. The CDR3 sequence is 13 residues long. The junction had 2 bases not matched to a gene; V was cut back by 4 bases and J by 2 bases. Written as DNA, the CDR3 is TGCGCCAGCAGTGCCGGGACAGCCTACGAGCAGTACTTC. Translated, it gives CASSAGTAYEQYF.

This chain's CDR3 is CASSSGQGTTDTQYF. Here the CDR3 DNA reads TGCGCCAGCAGCTCGGGACAGGGTACGACAGATACGCAGTATTTT. This chain uses TRBV10-1 with TRBJ2-3; 9 nucleotides agree with TRBD1. Germline V gene data show CDR1 as WNHNN and CDR2 as SYGVQD (reference sequence). The J segment lost 3 bases and the V segment lost 6 bases, leaving 7 bases of the junction unmatched. The CDR3 has 15 amino acids.

This CDR3 reads CASSYLDTSNQPQHF. DNA for the CDR3: TGTGCCAGCAGTTACCTGGACACGAGCAATCAGCCCCAGCATTTT. The chain links TRBV6-5 to TRBJ1-5, with a weak D call TRBD1 (5 bases). Trimming took off 2 bases at V and 1 base at J, with 9 bases between the two ends. This CDR3 has 15 residues. Germline values: CDR1 MNHEY, CDR2 SVGAGI.

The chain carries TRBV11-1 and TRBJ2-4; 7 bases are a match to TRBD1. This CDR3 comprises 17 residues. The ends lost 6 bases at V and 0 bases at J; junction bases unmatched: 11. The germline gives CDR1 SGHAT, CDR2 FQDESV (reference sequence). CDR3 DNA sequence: TGTGCCAGCAGTTCCGGTGACAGGGCACTAGCCAAAAACATTCAGTACTTC. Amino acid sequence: CASSSGDRALAKNIQYF.

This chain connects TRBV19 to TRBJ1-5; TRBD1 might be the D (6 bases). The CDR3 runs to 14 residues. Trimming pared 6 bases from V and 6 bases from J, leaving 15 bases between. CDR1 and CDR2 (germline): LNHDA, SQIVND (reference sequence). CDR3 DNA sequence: TGTGCCAGTAGCCGCGGGCAGGGGCGTCAGCCCCAGCATTTT. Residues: CASSRGQGRQPQHF.

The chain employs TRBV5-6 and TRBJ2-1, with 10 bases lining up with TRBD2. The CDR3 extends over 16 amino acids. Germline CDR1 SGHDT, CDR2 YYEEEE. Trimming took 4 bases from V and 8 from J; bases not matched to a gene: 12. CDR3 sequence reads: CASSAWGAGGSHEQFF. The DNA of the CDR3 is TGTGCCAGCAGCGCCTGGGGAGCGGGAGGGTCCCATGAGCAGTTCTTC.

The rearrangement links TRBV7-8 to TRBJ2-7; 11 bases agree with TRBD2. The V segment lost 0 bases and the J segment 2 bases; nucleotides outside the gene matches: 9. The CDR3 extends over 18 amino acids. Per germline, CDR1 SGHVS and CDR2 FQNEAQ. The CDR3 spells CASSLALRLAGKTYEQYF. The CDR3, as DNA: TGTGCCAGCAGCTTAGCGCTAAGACTAGCGGGGAAGACCTACGAGCAGTACTTC.

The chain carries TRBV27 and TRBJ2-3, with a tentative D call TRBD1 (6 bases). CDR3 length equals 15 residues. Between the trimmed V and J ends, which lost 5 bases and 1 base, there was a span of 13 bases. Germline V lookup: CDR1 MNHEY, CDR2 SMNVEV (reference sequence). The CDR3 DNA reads TGTGCCAGCAGTCCAGACAGGCCTCGCACAGATACGCAGTATTTT. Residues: CASSPDRPRTDTQYF.